A selection of T cell receptor beta chains follows, all from one sample in a study of spatial heterogeneity in lung cancer. One entry per CDR3 protein, called by TCRdb with MiXCR from the 5' RACE reads. Among some 87,000 distinct CDR3 sequences, under 9% were seen once, and the ten largest hold less than 9%. The sequences come from PBMCs, collected at surgery. All receptors come from a male donor with early-stage non-small cell lung cancer. Each CDR3 is given with its conserved first and last residue. The D gene is left open where the match is weak. Clone size is shown for a subset of rows, as once, few, many or a class of expanded clone.

>many|TRBD2|TRBV7-2|TRBJ2-5
CASRASGRPEETQYF
TGTGCCAGCAGGGCTAGCGGACGTCCCGAAGAGACCCAGTACTTC
>many|.|TRBV5-6|TRBJ2-1
CASSSPGGIDNEQFF
TGTGCCAGCAGCTCCCCGGGGGGCATCGACAATGAGCAGTTCTTC
>few|.|TRBV30|TRBJ1-2
CAWGRGFSAYTF
TGTGCCTGGGGCAGGGGATTTTCGGCCTACACCTTC
>.|.|TRBV12-3/TRBV12-4|TRBJ2-2
CASRRGERELFF
TGTGCCAGCAGACGAGGGGAAAGGGAGCTGTTTTTT
>many|TRBD2|TRBV4-2|TRBJ2-7
CASSQRQSERGVSYEQYF
TGTGCCAGCAGCCAACGTCAGAGCGAGCGGGGGGTCTCCTACGAGCAGTACTTC
>few|TRBD1|TRBV5-1|TRBJ1-5
CASSAGQAGQPQHF
TGCGCCAGCAGCGCGGGACAGGCAGGCCAGCCCCAGCATTTT
>.|TRBD1|TRBV29-1|TRBJ2-5
CSVSTGAEETQYF
TGCAGCGTTTCTACAGGGGCCGAAGAGACCCAGTACTTC
>many|.|TRBV6-6|TRBJ2-7
CASSASEEQYF
TGTGCCAGCAGTGCCTCTGAAGAGCAGTACTTC
>many|.|TRBV20-1|TRBJ2-7
CSAEGTIYEQYF
TGCAGTGCGGAGGGTACTATCTACGAGCAGTACTTC
>many|TRBD2|TRBV19|TRBJ2-7
CASSQGLAGVYEQYF
TGTGCCAGTAGCCAAGGACTAGCGGGAGTCTACGAGCAGTACTTC
>few|.|TRBV7-9|TRBJ1-3
CASLSAGSGNTIYF
TGTGCCTCCCTATCGGCGGGGTCGGGAAACACCATATATTTT
>few|.|TRBV2|TRBJ2-5
CASSDDTETQYF
TGTGCCAGCAGTGATGACACAGAGACCCAGTACTTC
>few|TRBD1|TRBV3-1|TRBJ1-1
CASSLRGKGPEAFF
TGTGCCAGCAGCCTCAGGGGGAAGGGCCCTGAAGCTTTCTTT
>many|.|TRBV18|TRBJ2-7
CASSPPGSEGEQYF
TGTGCCAGCTCACCCCCCGGGTCCGAGGGCGAGCAGTACTTC
>many|TRBD1|TRBV29-1|TRBJ2-2
CSLPRTGGSTGELFF
TGCAGCCTTCCCCGGACAGGGGGTTCCACCGGGGAGCTGTTTTTT
>.|.|TRBV28|TRBJ1-1
CASSSILERTNTEAFF
TGTGCCAGCAGTTCCATACTTGAGCGGACGAACACTGAAGCTTTCTTT
>many|.|TRBV3-1|TRBJ1-1
CASSHGAGRTEAFF
TGTGCCAGCAGCCACGGGGCGGGGAGAACTGAAGCTTTCTTT
>few|TRBD1|TRBV7-6|TRBJ2-5
CASRRTGDLLETQYF
TGTGCCAGCAGGCGCACAGGGGATCTCCTTGAGACCCAGTACTTC
>many|.|TRBV28|TRBJ1-1
CASSLGGRMEDTEAFF
TGTGCCAGCAGTTTAGGGGGACGGATGGAGGACACTGAAGCTTTCTTT
>few|TRBD2|TRBV20-1|TRBJ2-7
CSATSGRGYEQYF
TGCAGTGCTACTAGCGGGAGAGGGTACGAGCAGTACTTC
>few|.|TRBV2|TRBJ1-1
CASNQAGVWYTEAFF
TGTGCCAGCAACCAGGCGGGGGTCTGGTACACTGAAGCTTTCTTT
>many|.|TRBV7-3|TRBJ2-5
CASSLNRPAKETQYF
TGTGCCAGCAGCTTAAATCGGCCTGCCAAAGAGACCCAGTACTTC
>.|.|TRBV6-2/TRBV6-3|TRBJ2-1
CASSYIPGRSYNEQFF
TGTGCCAGCAGTTACATTCCAGGACGCTCCTACAATGAGCAGTTCTTC
>many|.|TRBV9|TRBJ1-2
CASSRQNYGYTF
TGTGCCAGCAGTCGCCAGAACTATGGCTACACCTTC
>few|.|TRBV6-1|TRBJ2-1
CASSGGGTYNEQFF
TGTGCCAGCAGTGGAGGCGGGACCTACAATGAGCAGTTCTTC
>few|.|TRBV5-1|TRBJ2-5
CASSFGTSSVQETQYF
TGCGCCAGCAGCTTTGGTACTAGCTCGGTCCAAGAGACCCAGTACTTC
>few|.|TRBV6-5|TRBJ2-7
CASCRTASYEQYF
TGTGCCAGCTGCCGGACAGCGTCCTACGAGCAGTACTTC
>few|.|TRBV19|TRBJ2-5
CASSISSGALGGETQYF
TGTGCCAGTAGTATCTCGTCGGGGGCCCTAGGCGGAGAGACCCAGTACTTC
>few|.|TRBV20-1|TRBJ2-1
CSARAAVFYNEQFF
TGCAGTGCTAGAGCGGCGGTATTCTACAATGAGCAGTTCTTC
>many|.|TRBV10-3|TRBJ2-3
CAITEWGATDTQYF
TGTGCCATCACCGAATGGGGGGCGACAGATACGCAGTATTTT
>.|.|TRBV20-1|TRBJ2-7
CSARLGNSYEQYF
TGCAGTGCTAGACTGGGCAACTCCTACGAGCAGTACTTC
>many|.|TRBV6-2/TRBV6-3|TRBJ1-5
CASSYSGGGWTNQPQHF
TGTGCCAGCAGTTACTCCGGAGGGGGTTGGACCAATCAGCCCCAGCATTTT
>many|TRBD1|TRBV6-2/TRBV6-3|TRBJ1-2
CASSSALGTGHFYGYTF
TGTGCCAGCAGTTCCGCCCTTGGGACAGGGCATTTCTATGGCTACACCTTC
>many|.|TRBV28|TRBJ2-1
CASSPQRPNGQFF
TGTGCCAGCAGTCCCCAGCGGCCAAACGGGCAGTTCTTC
>.|.|TRBV5-4|TRBJ1-4
CASSPDGGANEKLFF
TGTGCCAGCAGCCCCGACGGGGGAGCTAATGAAAAACTGTTTTTT
>many|TRBD1|TRBV29-1|TRBJ2-4
CSVEPNRGENIQYF
TGCAGCGTTGAGCCAAACAGGGGGGAGAACATTCAGTACTTC
>few|TRBD2|TRBV11-2|TRBJ2-5
CASSPTSGGETQYF
TGTGCCAGCAGCCCGACTAGCGGAGGGGAGACCCAGTACTTC
>.|.|TRBV20-1|TRBJ2-5
CSARVGRETQYF
TGCAGTGCTAGGGTAGGGCGAGAGACCCAGTACTTC
>many|.|TRBV28|TRBJ2-1
CASRPPSGIYNEQFF
TGTGCCAGCAGACCCCCCAGCGGTATCTACAATGAGCAGTTCTTC
>many|.|TRBV9|TRBJ2-3
CASSVGTPADTQYF
TGTGCCAGCAGCGTGGGTACACCCGCAGATACGCAGTATTTT
>few|.|TRBV5-1|TRBJ2-7
CASSPDTSYEQYF
TGCGCCAGCAGTCCCGACACCTCCTACGAGCAGTACTTC
>.|TRBD1|TRBV20-1|TRBJ1-5
CSARTGVTGNQPQHF
TGCAGTGCTAGGACAGGGGTGACGGGCAATCAGCCCCAGCATTTT